Listed below are T cell receptor beta chains from one sample, sequenced in a study of T cell responses to AZD1222 COVID-19 vaccine. TCRdb keeps only in-frame clones here, not all; method: immunoSEQ multiplex PCR. The repertoire consists of around 67,000 clones, with about four fifths occurring once and the leading ten covering around 7.3%. This sample comprised peripheral blood, obtained on day 0 of AZD1222 vaccination. The source is an adult in good health. Each CDR3 is given with its conserved first and last residue. The order of the fields is V gene, J gene, D gene, clone size, CDR3 protein, CDR3 DNA. The D gene is left open where the match is weak. For some rows the clone size is stated as once, few or many, or as a class when expanded; others skip it.

TRBV19	TRBJ2-2	NA	NA	CASSIGGGDYGELFF	TGTGCCAGTAGTATCGGGGGCGGGGATTACGGGGAGCTGTTTTTT
TRBV12-3/TRBV12-4	TRBJ2-1	NA	few	CASSPQGYNEQFF	TGTGCCAGCAGTCCTCAGGGATACAATGAGCAGTTCTTC
TRBV15	TRBJ1-2	NA	NA	CATSRDQGRRTSYGYTF	TGTGCCACCAGCAGAGATCAAGGCCGGCGGACCTCCTATGGCTACACCTTC
TRBV28	TRBJ2-3	NA	NA	CASRGGLPTDTQYF	TGTGCCAGCAGGGGCGGACTGCCCACAGATACGCAGTATTTT
TRBV2	TRBJ2-4	TRBD1	once	CASSDPDRLNIQYF	TGTGCCAGCAGTGATCCGGACAGGTTAAACATTCAGTACTTC
TRBV27	TRBJ1-6	NA	NA	CASRGFPGSPLHF	TGTGCCAGCAGGGGATTCCCGGGTTCACCCCTCCACTTT
TRBV15	TRBJ1-5	TRBD1	NA	CATSRDDRGFQPQHF	TGTGCCACCAGCAGAGATGACAGGGGGTTTCAGCCCCAGCATTTT
TRBV5-1	TRBJ1-6	NA	NA	CASSPAGSYNSPLHF	TGCGCCAGCAGCCCCGCGGGCTCCTATAATTCACCCCTCCACTTT
TRBV5-4	TRBJ2-3	NA	NA	CASSSPDKATQYF	TGTGCCAGCAGCTCACCGGACAAAGCGACGCAGTATTTT
TRBV23-1	TRBJ1-5	TRBD1	few	CASSQDRGDQPQHF	TGCGCCAGCAGCCAGGACAGGGGTGATCAGCCCCAGCATTTT
TRBV15	TRBJ1-4	TRBD1	NA	CATSRVWGGQGNEKLFF	TGTGCCACCAGCAGAGTGTGGGGAGGACAGGGGAACGAAAAACTGTTTTTT
TRBV10-2	TRBJ1-2	TRBD1	NA	CASRGQSNYGYTF	TGCGCCAGCAGGGGACAGTCTAACTATGGCTACACCTTC
TRBV27	TRBJ2-7	NA	NA	CASSPGYEQYF	TGTGCCAGCAGTCCCGGCTACGAGCAGTACTTC
TRBV6-5	TRBJ1-6	NA	NA	CASSLSGPLSPLHF	TGTGCCAGCAGTCTCTCGGGACCGCTGTCACCCCTCCACTTT
TRBV4-3	TRBJ2-7	TRBD2	NA	CASSQDVLAGVVEQYF	TGCGCCAGCAGCCAAGATGTGCTAGCGGGGGTAGTTGAGCAGTACTTC
TRBV7-2	TRBJ2-7	NA	once	CASSLGSRVTYEQYF	TGTGCCAGCAGCTTAGGGTCACGGGTTACCTACGAGCAGTACTTC
TRBV20-1	TRBJ1-1	NA	NA	CSASSNTEAFF	TGCAGTGCTAGCAGCAACACTGAAGCTTTCTTT
TRBV4-2	TRBJ2-5	TRBD1	NA	CASRTEGQGRETQYF	TGTGCCAGCAGAACCGAGGGACAGGGAAGGGAGACCCAGTACTTC
TRBV7-9	TRBJ1-2	NA	NA	CASSSLGAAYGYTF	TGTGCCAGCAGCTCCCTTGGGGCCGCCTATGGCTACACCTTC
TRBV28	TRBJ2-7	NA	NA	CASTTLVPLEQYF	TGTGCCAGCACCACACTCGTTCCCCTTGAGCAGTACTTC
TRBV25-1	TRBJ2-7	NA	NA	CASSDHGGPYEQYF	TGTGCCAGCAGTGATCACGGAGGTCCCTACGAGCAGTACTTC
TRBV15	TRBJ1-3	NA	NA	CATSRDRGLSGNTIYF	TGTGCCACCAGCAGGGACCGCGGATTATCTGGAAACACCATATATTTT
TRBV2	TRBJ1-6	NA	NA	CASNPWEDNSPLHF	TGTGCCAGCAACCCCTGGGAGGATAATTCACCCCTCCACTTT
TRBV10-3	TRBJ2-2	NA	NA	CAISEVTGGELFF	TGTGCCATCAGTGAGGTGACAGGTGGGGAGCTGTTTTTT
TRBV6-5	TRBJ1-2	TRBD1	NA	CASSYPDRVSWYGYTF	TGTGCCAGCAGTTACCCCGACAGGGTATCTTGGTATGGCTACACCTTC
TRBV14	TRBJ2-3	NA	NA	CASRRWEGAKDTQYF	TGTGCCAGCAGGCGATGGGAGGGGGCAAAAGATACGCAGTATTTT
TRBV29-1	TRBJ2-5	NA	NA	CSVEAVKETQYF	TGCAGCGTTGAAGCCGTTAAAGAGACCCAGTACTTC
TRBV9	TRBJ2-5	NA	once	CASSVGGNQETQYF	TGTGCCAGCAGCGTAGGCGGCAACCAAGAGACCCAGTACTTC
TRBV6-5	TRBJ2-5	NA	once	CASSPRLGRETQYF	TGTGCCAGCAGTCCAAGACTGGGAAGGGAGACCCAGTACTTC
TRBV5-4	TRBJ1-2	NA	NA	CASSFGQNNYGYTF	TGTGCCAGCAGCTTTGGACAGAACAACTATGGCTACACCTTC
TRBV11-2	TRBJ1-1	TRBD1	few	CASSLRQGTEAFF	TGTGCCAGCAGCTTGCGACAGGGGACTGAAGCTTTCTTT
TRBV11-2	TRBJ2-3	TRBD2	NA	CASSSPQRGFTDTQYF	TGTGCCAGCAGCTCTCCCCAGCGGGGGTTCACAGATACGCAGTATTTT
TRBV11-2	TRBJ2-7	TRBD2	NA	CASSSVLERGDYEQYF	TGTGCCAGCAGCTCAGTCCTTGAGCGGGGGGACTACGAGCAGTACTTC
TRBV19	TRBJ1-6	NA	NA	CASSKGWTYNSPLHF	TGTGCCAGTAGTAAGGGCTGGACCTATAATTCACCCCTCCACTTT
TRBV5-1	TRBJ2-1	NA	NA	CASSSTRVEQFF	TGCGCCAGCAGCTCAACACGTGTTGAGCAGTTCTTC
TRBV30	TRBJ1-5	NA	NA	CAWSLPSRDNQPQHF	TGTGCCTGGAGTCTCCCCTCCAGAGACAATCAGCCCCAGCATTTT
TRBV29-1	TRBJ2-2	NA	NA	CSARILLLSGELFF	TGCAGCGCCCGAATCCTTCTTCTATCCGGGGAGCTGTTTTTT
TRBV6-5	TRBJ1-4	NA	NA	CASSHDFENEKLFF	TGTGCCAGCAGTCATGACTTCGAGAATGAAAAACTGTTTTTT
TRBV15	TRBJ2-5	TRBD2	NA	CATSRDRQRGLETQYF	TGTGCCACCAGCAGAGATCGACAGCGGGGCCTTGAGACCCAGTACTTC